Listed below are T cell receptor beta chains from one sample, sequenced in a study of blood T cell repertoires in COVID-19. Libraries were prepared by immunoSEQ multiplex PCR; TCRdb keeps only in-frame clonotypes and omits some of them. The repertoire has approximately 230,000 clones, 70% to 85% of them found once; the top ten carry approximately 15%. The specimen was PBMCs or T cells enriched from blood (not recorded which). All receptors derive from a man in his forties who had recovered from COVID-19. Each CDR3 is given with its conserved first and last residue. D genes are given only for firm matches. Rows may omit the clone size; those that give it use once, few, many or a size class.

j_gene | d_gene | v_gene | abundance | CDR3nt | CDR3aa
TRBJ1-2 | TRBD1 | TRBV5-1 | - | TGCGCCAGCAGCTTGGAAGGGGGCCGGGGCTATGGCTACACCTTC | CASSLEGGRGYGYTF
TRBJ1-6 | - | TRBV3-1/TRBV3-2 | - | TGTGCCAGCAGCCAAGGGGCAAATTTACCCCTCCACTTT | CASSQGANLPLHF
TRBJ2-1 | TRBD2 | TRBV18 | - | TGTGCCAGCTCAGCAGTAGGGACTAGCGGGAGGAATGAGCAGTTCTTC | CASSAVGTSGRNEQFF
TRBJ1-2 | TRBD1 | TRBV20-1 | - | TGCAGTGCTAGTGTCCGGGACAGATTACCTAACTATGGCTACACCTTC | CSASVRDRLPNYGYTF
TRBJ1-3 | - | TRBV5-6 | - | TGTGCCAGCAGCTTGGGATTCGGGGAGAGCGAAAACACCATATATTTT | CASSLGFGESENTIYF
TRBJ1-2 | TRBD1 | TRBV28 | - | TGTGCCAGCAGTCTCACAGGGGGCTGGTACTATGGCTACACCTTC | CASSLTGGWYYGYTF
TRBJ2-1 | TRBD2 | TRBV30 | - | TGTGCCTGGAGAAGACTAGCGGGGGGGAGCTCCTACAATGAGCAGTTCTTC | CAWRRLAGGSSYNEQFF
TRBJ2-2 | - | TRBV5-6 | - | TGTGCCGGAAGGCGGGGGCCCACCGGGGAGCTGTTTTTT | CAGRRGPTGELFF
TRBJ2-7 | - | TRBV7-9 | - | TGTGCCAGCAACCACCCCGGTACCTACGAGCAGTACTTC | CASNHPGTYEQYF
TRBJ1-2 | TRBD1 | TRBV5-1 | few | TGCGCCAGCAGCTTTGTCCCGGGACAGGGGGCTACTAACTATGGCTACACCTTC | CASSFVPGQGATNYGYTF
TRBJ2-5 | - | TRBV18 | - | TGTGCCAGCTCACCACTAGATAGCGTAGAGACCCAGTACTTC | CASSPLDSVETQYF
TRBJ2-4 | - | TRBV11-2 | - | TGTGCCAGCAGCTTGAGGCTAGCCAAAAACATTCAGTACTTC | CASSLRLAKNIQYF
TRBJ2-1 | TRBD2 | TRBV18 | - | TGTGCCAGCTCACCAACGGTAGCGGGGAACAATGAGCAGTTCTTC | CASSPTVAGNNEQFF
TRBJ2-7 | - | TRBV6-2/TRBV6-3 | few | TGTGCCAGCAGCCAACTTACCGGGGGCTACGAGCAGTACTTC | CASSQLTGGYEQYF
TRBJ1-3 | TRBD1 | TRBV18 | once | TGTGCCAGCTCACCGCTAATGAGGACAGGGGGCTCTGGAAACACCATATATTTT | CASSPLMRTGGSGNTIYF
TRBJ2-3 | - | TRBV28 | - | TGTGCCAGCAGTCCCCAAAGCACAGATACGCAGTATTTT | CASSPQSTDTQYF
TRBJ1-5 | - | TRBV27 | - | TGTGCCAGCAGTTTAAAATCTACTCAGCCCCAGCATTTT | CASSLKSTQPQHF
TRBJ1-5 | TRBD1 | TRBV20-1 | - | TGCAGTGCTAGTTTGGGCAGGGGGATGCAGCCCCAGCATTTT | CSASLGRGMQPQHF
TRBJ1-2 | - | TRBV28 | - | TGTGCCAGCACCCCAATACAGGGTTTGGAGTATGGCTACACCTTC | CASTPIQGLEYGYTF
TRBJ2-1 | TRBD2 | TRBV19 | - | TGTGCCAGTACTCTAGCGGGAGGCCCCTACAATGAGCAGTTCTTC | CASTLAGGPYNEQFF
TRBJ1-2 | TRBD1 | TRBV19 | once | TGTGCCAGTAGTGGGACAGGGTTTATTGGCTACACCTTC | CASSGTGFIGYTF
TRBJ2-2 | TRBD2 | TRBV4-1 | - | TGCGCCAGCAGCCAGCCCCCCGGACTAGCAGATACCGGGGAGCTGTTTTTT | CASSQPPGLADTGELFF
TRBJ2-1 | - | TRBV24-1 | - | TGTGCCACCAGTGATTTCTCGGGGGGGACAGACAATGAGCAGTTCTTC | CATSDFSGGTDNEQFF
TRBJ2-2 | - | TRBV7-3 | - | TGTGCCAGCAGCCCAGCGAACACCGGGGAGCTGTTTTTT | CASSPANTGELFF
TRBJ2-3 | TRBD2 | TRBV5-8 | - | TGTGCCAGCAGCTACTGGACTAGCGGGACGGGCACAGATACGCAGTATTTT | CASSYWTSGTGTDTQYF
TRBJ2-2 | - | TRBV28 | - | TGTGCCAGCAGTTTATCTACCGGGGAGCTGTTTTTT | CASSLSTGELFF
TRBJ1-1 | - | TRBV7-2 | - | TGTGCCAGCAGCCCGCAGGGTCAGGGAACTGAAGCTTTCTTT | CASSPQGQGTEAFF
TRBJ2-7 | TRBD2 | TRBV4-2 | - | TGTGCCAGCAGCCGGGGGGGGACTAGTAGTCACGAGCAGTACTTC | CASSRGGTSSHEQYF
TRBJ2-2 | TRBD1 | TRBV19 | - | TGTGCCAGTAGTATGGGGACAGTGAACACCGGGGAGCTGTTTTTT | CASSMGTVNTGELFF
TRBJ2-2 | - | TRBV10-3 | few | TGTGCCATTGGGGGAAAGCGGCGGGATGGGGAGCTGTTTTTT | CAIGGKRRDGELFF
TRBJ2-2 | TRBD2 | TRBV7-3 | once | TGTGCCAGCAGTCCCCTTCCCTTGACTAGCGGGGGCCGGGAGCTGTTTTTT | CASSPLPLTSGGRELFF
TRBJ1-5 | - | TRBV19 | - | TGTGCCAGTACCGTCGTCTTTCAACGGGGCAATCAGCCCCAGCATTTT | CASTVVFQRGNQPQHF
TRBJ2-5 | TRBD1 | TRBV30 | - | TGTGCCTGGCAAACGATACCCGGGACAGGAAAAGAGACCCAGTACTTC | CAWQTIPGTGKETQYF
TRBJ2-6 | - | TRBV13 | - | TGTGCCAGCAGCTTTGGTGGGGCGGTGACCAACGTCCTGACTTTC | CASSFGGAVTNVLTF
TRBJ2-7 | TRBD1 | TRBV27 | - | TGTGCCAGCAGCCAATCCGGGACAGGGGGCTACGAGCAGTACTTC | CASSQSGTGGYEQYF
TRBJ1-1 | - | TRBV5-1 | - | TGCGCCAGCAGAGCACAGGGTGCGAACACTGAAGCTTTCTTT | CASRAQGANTEAFF
TRBJ1-3 | - | TRBV5-1 | - | TGCGCCAGCAGCCCCGGACAGATTCTTGACACCATATATTTT | CASSPGQILDTIYF
TRBJ2-2 | TRBD2 | TRBV6-1 | - | TGTGCCAGCAGTGAAGGCCTAGCGGGGGCTTGGAACACCGGGGAGCTGTTTTTT | CASSEGLAGAWNTGELFF
TRBJ1-4 | TRBD1 | TRBV4-1 | - | TGCGCCAGCAGCCAAGATACAGGGGCTAATGAAAAACTGTTTTTT | CASSQDTGANEKLFF
TRBJ2-2 | - | TRBV5-1 | - | TGCGCCAGCAGCGGGCCGGGGGACAGTCGGGTCGGGGAGCTGTTTTTT | CASSGPGDSRVGELFF
TRBJ2-1 | TRBD2 | TRBV2 | - | TGTGCCAGCAGCATCCTAGCGGGAGGAGGAGTTGAGCAGTTCTTC | CASSILAGGGVEQFF
TRBJ2-3 | - | TRBV30 | - | TGTGCCTGGGCCCCCCGGGGGAGGGATACGCAGTATTTT | CAWAPRGRDTQYF
TRBJ2-7 | - | TRBV5-4 | - | TGTGCCAGCAGCTTGGAAATTTCAAGGCAGACTCCCTACGAGCAGTACTTC | CASSLEISRQTPYEQYF
TRBJ2-1 | TRBD2 | TRBV5-4 | - | TGTGCCAGCAGCTGGGCTAGCGGGGGGGCCTCTGAGCAGTTCTTC | CASSWASGGASEQFF
TRBJ1-1 | - | TRBV28 | - | TGTGCCAGCAGTTTTAGTGAAAGGGGGGCTTTCTTT | CASSFSERGAFF
TRBJ2-7 | TRBD1 | TRBV11-2 | - | TGTGCCAGCAGCTCGATTGGGGGTCTGGTACAGGGGAACTACGAGCAGTACTTC | CASSSIGGLVQGNYEQYF
TRBJ2-1 | TRBD2 | TRBV6-5 | - | TGTGCCAGCAGTTACTCGTCGGGAGGGTCTATAAATGAGCAGTTCTTC | CASSYSSGGSINEQFF
TRBJ2-1 | TRBD1 | TRBV2 | - | TGTGCCACCCGGGACAGCTCCTACAATGAGCAGTTCTTC | CATRDSSYNEQFF
TRBJ2-1 | - | TRBV4-1 | - | TGCGCCAGCAGCCAAAATCGAGCCGTTAATGAGCAGTTCTTC | CASSQNRAVNEQFF
TRBJ1-3 | - | TRBV2 | few | TGTGCCAGCAGCGGACAGAGCTCTGGAAACACCATATATTTT | CASSGQSSGNTIYF
TRBJ2-1 | - | TRBV4-1 | once | TGCGCCAGCAGCCAGATTAGCGGTTCCTACAATGAGCAGTTCTTC | CASSQISGSYNEQFF
TRBJ2-3 | - | TRBV10-3 | - | TGTGCCATCAGTGACTTCGACCGGGACGGGAGTTATACGCAGTATTTT | CAISDFDRDGSYTQYF
TRBJ1-1 | - | TRBV3-1/TRBV3-2 | few | TGTGCCAGCACCCGTCAGGGGAGCACTGAAGCTTTCTTT | CASTRQGSTEAFF
TRBJ2-2 | TRBD2 | TRBV27 | - | TGTGCCAGCAGTTTGCGGCGGGGGACCGGGGAGCTGTTTTTT | CASSLRRGTGELFF
TRBJ1-1 | TRBD1 | TRBV3-1/TRBV3-2 | - | TGTGCCAGCAGCCCCACCGGGACAGCCACTGAAGCTTTCTTT | CASSPTGTATEAFF